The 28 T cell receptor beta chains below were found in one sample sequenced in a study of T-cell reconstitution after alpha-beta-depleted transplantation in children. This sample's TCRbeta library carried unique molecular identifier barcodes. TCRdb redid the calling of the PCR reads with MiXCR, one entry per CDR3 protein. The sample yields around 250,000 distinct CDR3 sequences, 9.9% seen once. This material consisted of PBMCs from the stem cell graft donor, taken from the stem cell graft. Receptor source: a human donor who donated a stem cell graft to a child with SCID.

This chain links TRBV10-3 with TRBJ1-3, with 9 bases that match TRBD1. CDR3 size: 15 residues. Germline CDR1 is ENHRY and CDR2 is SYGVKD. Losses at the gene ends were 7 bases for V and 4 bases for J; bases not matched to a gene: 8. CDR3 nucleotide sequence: TGTGCCATCATCTTACAGGGGGCGCAGGGAAACACCATATATTTT. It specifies CAIILQGAQGNTIYF.

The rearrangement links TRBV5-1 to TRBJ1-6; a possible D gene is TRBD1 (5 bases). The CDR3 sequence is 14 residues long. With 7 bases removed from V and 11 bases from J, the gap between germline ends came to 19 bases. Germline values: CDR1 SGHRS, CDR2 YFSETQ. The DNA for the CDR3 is TGCGCCAGCGAGATCGGGACGGGAGGACCACCCCTCCACTTT. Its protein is CASEIGTGGPPLHF.

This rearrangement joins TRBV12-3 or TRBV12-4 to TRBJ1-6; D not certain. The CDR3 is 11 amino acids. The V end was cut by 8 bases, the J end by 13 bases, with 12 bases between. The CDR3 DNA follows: TGTGCCAGCGGCCCGACAACGCCCCTCCACTTT. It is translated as CASGPTTPLHF.

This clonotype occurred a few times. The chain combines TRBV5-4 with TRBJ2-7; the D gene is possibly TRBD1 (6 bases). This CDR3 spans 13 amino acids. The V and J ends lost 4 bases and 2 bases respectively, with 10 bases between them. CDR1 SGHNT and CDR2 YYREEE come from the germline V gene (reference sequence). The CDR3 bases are TGTGCCAGCAGCCCGGACAGCGCCTACGAGCAGTACTTC. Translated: CASSPDSAYEQYF.

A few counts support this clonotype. CDR3 region: CASSPYYYRATDTQYF. For the CDR3, the DNA is TGTGCCAGCTCACCATACTATTACCGGGCCACAGATACGCAGTATTTT. The chain has TRBV18 and TRBJ2-3; D gene uncertain. The germline V gene has CDR1 KGHSH and CDR2 LQKENI. The V end lost 2 bases, the J end lost 2 bases, and 14 bases lay between the germline ends. The CDR3 runs 16 residues.

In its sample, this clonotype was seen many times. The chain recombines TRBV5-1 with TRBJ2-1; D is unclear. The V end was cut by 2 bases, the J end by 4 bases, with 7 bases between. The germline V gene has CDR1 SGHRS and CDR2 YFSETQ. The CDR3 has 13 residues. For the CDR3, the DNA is TGCGCCAGCAGCTTCGGCCGGTACAATGAGCAGTTCTTC. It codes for CASSFGRYNEQFF.

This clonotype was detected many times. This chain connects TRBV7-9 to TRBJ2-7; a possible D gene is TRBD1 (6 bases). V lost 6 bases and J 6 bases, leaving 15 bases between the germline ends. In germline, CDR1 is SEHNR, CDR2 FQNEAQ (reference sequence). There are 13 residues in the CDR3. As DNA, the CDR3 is TGTGCCAGCAGTTACAGGGAAGGGAGCGAGCAGTACTTC. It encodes CASSYREGSEQYF.

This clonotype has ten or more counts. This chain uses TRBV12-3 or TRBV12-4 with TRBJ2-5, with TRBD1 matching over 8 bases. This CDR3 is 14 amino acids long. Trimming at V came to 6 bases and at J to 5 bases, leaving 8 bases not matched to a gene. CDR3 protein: CASSRQGAWETQYF. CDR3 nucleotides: TGTGCCAGCAGCCGCCAGGGGGCTTGGGAGACCCAGTACTTC.

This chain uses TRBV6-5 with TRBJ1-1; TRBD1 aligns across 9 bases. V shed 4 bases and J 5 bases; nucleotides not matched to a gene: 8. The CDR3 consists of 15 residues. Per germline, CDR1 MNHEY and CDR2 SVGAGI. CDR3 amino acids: CASSWARQGETEAFF. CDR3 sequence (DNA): TGTGCCAGCAGTTGGGCAAGACAGGGGGAAACTGAAGCTTTCTTT.

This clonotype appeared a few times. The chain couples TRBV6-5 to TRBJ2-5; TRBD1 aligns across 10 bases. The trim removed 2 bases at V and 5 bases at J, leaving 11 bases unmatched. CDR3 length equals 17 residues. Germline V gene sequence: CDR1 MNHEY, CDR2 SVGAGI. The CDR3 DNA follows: TGTGCCAGCAGTTACCCCAGTCAGACAGGGGGCTTGGAGACCCAGTACTTC. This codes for CASSYPSQTGGLETQYF.

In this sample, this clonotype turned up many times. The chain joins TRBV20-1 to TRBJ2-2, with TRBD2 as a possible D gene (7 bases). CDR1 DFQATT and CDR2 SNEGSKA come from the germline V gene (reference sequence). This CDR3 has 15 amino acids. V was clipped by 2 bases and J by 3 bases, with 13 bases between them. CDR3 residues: CSARRGREDTGELFF. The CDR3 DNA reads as TGCAGTGCTAGAAGGGGGAGGGAGGACACCGGGGAGCTGTTTTTT.

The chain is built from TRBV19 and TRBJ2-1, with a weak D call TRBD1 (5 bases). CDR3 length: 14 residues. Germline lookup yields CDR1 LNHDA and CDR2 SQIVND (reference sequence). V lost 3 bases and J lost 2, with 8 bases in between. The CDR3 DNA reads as TGTGCCAGTAGTATTTTGACAGCCTACAATGAGCAGTTCTTC. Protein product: CASSILTAYNEQFF.

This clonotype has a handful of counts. The CDR3 nucleotides read TGTGCCATCAGTGAGCCTACAGGGTACGAGCAGTACTTC. Translating gives CAISEPTGYEQYF. The rearrangement uses TRBV10-3 and TRBJ2-7; perhaps TRBD1 as D (6 bases). The CDR3 loop spans 13 amino acids. Germline loops: CDR1 ENHRY, CDR2 SYGVKD. V was trimmed by 2 bases and J by 4 bases, leaving 9 bases between them.

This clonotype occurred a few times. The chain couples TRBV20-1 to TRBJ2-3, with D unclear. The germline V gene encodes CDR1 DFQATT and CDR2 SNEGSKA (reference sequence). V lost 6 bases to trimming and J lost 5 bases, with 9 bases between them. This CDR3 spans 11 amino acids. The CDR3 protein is CSATIGDTQYF. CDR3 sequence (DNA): TGCAGTGCCACGATCGGAGATACGCAGTATTTT.

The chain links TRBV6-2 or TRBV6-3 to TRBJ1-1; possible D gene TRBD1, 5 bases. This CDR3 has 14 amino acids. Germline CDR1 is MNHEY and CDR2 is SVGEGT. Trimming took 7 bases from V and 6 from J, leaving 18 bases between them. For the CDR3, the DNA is TGTGCCAGCAACCCCGCTCTCAGGGCCCCTGAAGCTTTCTTT. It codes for CASNPALRAPEAFF.

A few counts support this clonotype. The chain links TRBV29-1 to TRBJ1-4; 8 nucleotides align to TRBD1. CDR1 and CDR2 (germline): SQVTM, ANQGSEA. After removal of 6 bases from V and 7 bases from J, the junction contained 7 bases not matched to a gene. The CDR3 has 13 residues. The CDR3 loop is CSVVDRVAEKLFF. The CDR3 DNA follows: TGCAGCGTCGTGGACAGGGTGGCTGAAAAACTGTTTTTT. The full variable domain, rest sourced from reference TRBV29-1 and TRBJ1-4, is SAVISQKPSRDICQRGTSLTIQCQVDSQVTMMFWYRQQPGQSLTLIATANQGSEATYESGFVIDKFPISRPNLTFSTLTVSNMSPEDSSIYLCSVVDRVAEKLFFGSGTQLSVL.

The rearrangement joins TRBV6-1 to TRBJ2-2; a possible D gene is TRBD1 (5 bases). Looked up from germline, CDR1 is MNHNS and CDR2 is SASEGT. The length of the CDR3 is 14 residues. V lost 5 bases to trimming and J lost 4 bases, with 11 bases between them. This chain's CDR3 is CASSPGMRTGELFF. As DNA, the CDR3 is TGTGCCAGCAGTCCAGGGATGCGCACCGGGGAGCTGTTTTTT.

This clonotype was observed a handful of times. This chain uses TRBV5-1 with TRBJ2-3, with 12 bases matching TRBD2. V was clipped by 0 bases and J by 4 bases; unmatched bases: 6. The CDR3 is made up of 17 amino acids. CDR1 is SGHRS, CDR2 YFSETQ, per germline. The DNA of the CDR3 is TGCGCCAGCAGCTTGGAGGCTAGCGGGGGGGCCGCAGATACGCAGTATTTT. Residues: CASSLEASGGAADTQYF. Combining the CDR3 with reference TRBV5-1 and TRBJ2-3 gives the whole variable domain KAGVTQTPRYLIKTRGQQVTLSCSPISGHRSVSWYQQTPGQGLQFLFEYFSETQRNKGNFPGRFSGRQFSNSRSEMNVSTLELGDSALYLCASSLEASGGAADTQYFGPGTRLTVL.

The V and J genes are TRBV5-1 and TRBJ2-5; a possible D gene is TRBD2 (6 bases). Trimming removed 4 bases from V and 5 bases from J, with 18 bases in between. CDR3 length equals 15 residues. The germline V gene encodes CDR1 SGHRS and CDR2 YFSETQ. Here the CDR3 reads CASSRGGGEWETQYF. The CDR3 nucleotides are TGCGCCAGCAGCCGAGGAGGCGGGGAGTGGGAGACCCAGTACTTC.

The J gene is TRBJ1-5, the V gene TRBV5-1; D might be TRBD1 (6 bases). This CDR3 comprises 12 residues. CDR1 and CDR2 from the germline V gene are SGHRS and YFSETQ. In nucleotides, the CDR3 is TGCGACAACCGGGACACCTATCAGCCCCAGCATTTT. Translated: CDNRDTYQPQHF. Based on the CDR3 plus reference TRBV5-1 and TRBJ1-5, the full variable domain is KAGVTQTPRYLIKTRGQQVTLSCSPISGHRSVSWYQQTPGQGLQFLFEYFSETQRNKGNFPGRFSGRQFSNSRSEMNVSTLELGDSALYLCDNRDTYQPQHFGDGTRLSIL.

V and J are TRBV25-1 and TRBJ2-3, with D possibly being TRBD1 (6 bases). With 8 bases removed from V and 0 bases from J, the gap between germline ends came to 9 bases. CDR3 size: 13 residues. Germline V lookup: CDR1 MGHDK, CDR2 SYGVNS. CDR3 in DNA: TGTGCCAGCCTCCAGGGGAGCACAGATACGCAGTATTTT. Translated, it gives CASLQGSTDTQYF.

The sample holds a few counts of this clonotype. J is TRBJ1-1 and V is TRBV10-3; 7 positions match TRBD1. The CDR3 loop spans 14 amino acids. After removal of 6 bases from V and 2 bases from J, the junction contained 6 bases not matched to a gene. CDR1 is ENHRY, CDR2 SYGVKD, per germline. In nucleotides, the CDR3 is TGTGCCATCAGCCCCGGGACAGCAAACACTGAAGCTTTCTTT. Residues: CAISPGTANTEAFF.

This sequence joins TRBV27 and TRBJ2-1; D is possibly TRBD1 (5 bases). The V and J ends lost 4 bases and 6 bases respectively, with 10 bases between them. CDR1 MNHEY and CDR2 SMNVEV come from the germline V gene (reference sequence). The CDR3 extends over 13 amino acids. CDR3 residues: CASSSGHINEQFF. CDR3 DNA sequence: TGTGCCAGCAGTTCCGGACATATCAATGAGCAGTTCTTC.

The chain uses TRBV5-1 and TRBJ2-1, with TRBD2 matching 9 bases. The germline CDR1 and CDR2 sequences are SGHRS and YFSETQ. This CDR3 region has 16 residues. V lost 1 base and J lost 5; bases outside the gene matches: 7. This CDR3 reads CASSLRVAGADNEQFF. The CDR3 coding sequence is TGCGCCAGCAGCTTGAGAGTAGCGGGGGCCGACAATGAGCAGTTCTTC.

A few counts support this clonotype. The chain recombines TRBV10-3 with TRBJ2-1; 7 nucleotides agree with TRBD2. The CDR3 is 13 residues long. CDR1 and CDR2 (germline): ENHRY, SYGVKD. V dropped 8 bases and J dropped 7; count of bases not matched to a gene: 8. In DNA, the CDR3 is TGTGCCATCGGAACTAGCGCGGAGAATGAGCAGTTCTTC. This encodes CAIGTSAENEQFF.

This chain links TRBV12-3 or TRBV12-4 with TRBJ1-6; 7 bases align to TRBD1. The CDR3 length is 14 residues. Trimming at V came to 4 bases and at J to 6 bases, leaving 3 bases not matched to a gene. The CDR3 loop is CASSWDSVNSPLHF. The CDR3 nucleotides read TGTGCCAGCAGTTGGGACAGTGTTAATTCACCCCTCCACTTT.

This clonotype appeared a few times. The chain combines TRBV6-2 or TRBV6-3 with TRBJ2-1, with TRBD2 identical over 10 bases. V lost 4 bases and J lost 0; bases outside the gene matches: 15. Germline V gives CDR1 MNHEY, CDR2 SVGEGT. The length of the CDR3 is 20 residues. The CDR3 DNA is TGTGCCAGCAGTTCCCTCGCGGGACTAGCGTGGGCTAGCTCCTACAATGAGCAGTTCTTC. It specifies CASSSLAGLAWASSYNEQFF.

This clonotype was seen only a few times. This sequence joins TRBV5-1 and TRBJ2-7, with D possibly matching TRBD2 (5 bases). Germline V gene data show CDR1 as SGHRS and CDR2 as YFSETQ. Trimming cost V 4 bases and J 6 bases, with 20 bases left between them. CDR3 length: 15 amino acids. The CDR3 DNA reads TGCGCCAGCAGCATCGAGACGGGGATAAGGGTCGAGCAGTACTTC. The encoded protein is CASSIETGIRVEQYF.